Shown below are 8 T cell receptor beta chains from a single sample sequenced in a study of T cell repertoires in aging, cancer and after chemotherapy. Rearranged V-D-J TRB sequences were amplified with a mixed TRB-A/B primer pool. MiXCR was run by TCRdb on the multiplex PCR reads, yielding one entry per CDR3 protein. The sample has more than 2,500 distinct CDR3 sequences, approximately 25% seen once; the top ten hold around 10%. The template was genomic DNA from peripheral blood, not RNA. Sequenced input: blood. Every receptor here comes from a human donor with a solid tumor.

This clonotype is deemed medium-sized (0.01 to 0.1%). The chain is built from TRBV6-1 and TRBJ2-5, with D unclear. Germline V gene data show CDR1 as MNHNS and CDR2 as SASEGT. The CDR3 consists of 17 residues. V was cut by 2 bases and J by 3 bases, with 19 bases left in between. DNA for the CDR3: TGTGCCAGCAGTGAAAGTATCCCCGGGCTAGGCGAAGAGACCCAGTACTTC. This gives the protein CASSESIPGLGEETQYF.

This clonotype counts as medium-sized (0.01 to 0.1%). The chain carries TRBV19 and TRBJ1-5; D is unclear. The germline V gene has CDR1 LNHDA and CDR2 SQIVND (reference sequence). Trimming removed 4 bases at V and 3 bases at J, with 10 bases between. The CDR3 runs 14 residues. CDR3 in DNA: TGTGCCAGTAGTAGAAGAGAGGCCAATCAGCCCCAGCATTTT. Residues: CASSRREANQPQHF.

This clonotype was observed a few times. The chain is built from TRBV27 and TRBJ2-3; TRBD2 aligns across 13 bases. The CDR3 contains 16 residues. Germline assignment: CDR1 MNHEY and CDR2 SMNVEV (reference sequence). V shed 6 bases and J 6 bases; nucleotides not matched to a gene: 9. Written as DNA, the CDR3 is TGTGCCAGCAGCACCACTAGCGGGAGGGCCGTTGATACGCAGTATTTT. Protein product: CASSTTSGRAVDTQYF.

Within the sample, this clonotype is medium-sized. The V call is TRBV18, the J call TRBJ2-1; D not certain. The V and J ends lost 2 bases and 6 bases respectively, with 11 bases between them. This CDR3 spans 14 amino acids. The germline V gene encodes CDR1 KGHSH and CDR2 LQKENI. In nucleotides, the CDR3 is TGTGCCAGCTCACCAAAACTCGTCATCAATGAGCAGTTCTTC. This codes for CASSPKLVINEQFF.

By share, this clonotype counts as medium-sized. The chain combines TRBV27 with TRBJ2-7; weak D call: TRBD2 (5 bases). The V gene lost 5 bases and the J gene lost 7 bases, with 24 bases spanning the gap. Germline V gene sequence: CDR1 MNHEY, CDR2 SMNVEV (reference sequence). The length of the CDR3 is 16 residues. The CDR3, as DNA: TGTGCCAGCAGTCCCTTCCTAGGGTATGATAGCGAAGAGCAGTACTTC. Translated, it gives CASSPFLGYDSEEQYF.

The CDR3 is CASSSGLAGPQETQYF. In DNA form, the CDR3 reads TGTGCCAGCAGTTCCGGACTAGCGGGGCCCCAAGAGACCCAGTACTTC. This chain connects TRBV28 to TRBJ2-5; 12 nucleotides agree with TRBD2. The germline V gene encodes CDR1 MDHEN and CDR2 SYDVKM. V trimming: 4 bases; J trimming: 1 base; junction bases outside the gene matches: 4. The CDR3 is 16 residues long. Full variable domain (missing parts from reference TRBV28 and TRBJ2-5): DVKVTQSSRYLVKRTGEKVFLECVQDMDHENMFWYRQDPGLGLRLIYFSYDVKMKEKGDIPEGYSVSREKKERFSLILESASTNQTSMYLCASSSGLAGPQETQYFGPGTRLLVL.

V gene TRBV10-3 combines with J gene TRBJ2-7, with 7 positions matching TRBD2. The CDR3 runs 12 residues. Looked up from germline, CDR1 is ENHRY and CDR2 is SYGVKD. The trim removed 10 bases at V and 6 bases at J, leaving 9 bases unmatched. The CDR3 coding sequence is TGTGCCACTAGCGGCCTAGCCTGCGAGCAGTACTTC. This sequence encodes CATSGLACEQYF.

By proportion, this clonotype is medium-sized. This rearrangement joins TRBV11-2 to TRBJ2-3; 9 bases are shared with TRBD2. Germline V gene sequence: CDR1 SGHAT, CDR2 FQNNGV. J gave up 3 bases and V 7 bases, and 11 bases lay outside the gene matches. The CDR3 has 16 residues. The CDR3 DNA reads TGTGCCAGCATGCTTAGATCTCTAGCGGGGACAGATACGCAGTATTTT. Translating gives CASMLRSLAGTDTQYF.